These T cell receptor beta chains were read from a single sample in a study of response to subunit inactivated influenza vaccine. Via MiXCR, TCRdb re-called the RT-PCR reads, giving one row per CDR3 protein. The sample includes 450,000 to 600,000 distinct CDR3 sequences, more than 7% seen only once; the top ten take around 13%. Source: PBMCs from blood, taken less than 30 months after vaccination. The source is a man aged 45-69 years who received an inactivated influenza vaccine. CDR3s include the opening cysteine and the closing phenylalanine or tryptophan. The order of the fields is D gene, V gene, clone size, J gene, CDR3 length, CDR3 DNA, CDR3 protein. A D gene is named only where the DNA matches it firmly. A clone size is listed for some rows: how often the clone was seen (once, few, many), or a class if it is expanded.

NA	TRBV7-6	NA	TRBJ2-7	12	TGTGCCAGCAGCTTAAACGGGAACGAGCAGTACTTC	CASSLNGNEQYF
NA	TRBV12-3/TRBV12-4	NA	TRBJ2-1	11	TGTGCCAGCAGTTTAATCTTCGAGCAGTTCTTC	CASSLIFEQFF
NA	TRBV15	many	TRBJ1-2	15	TGTGCCACCAGCAGAGGCCATGTCAGTAACTATGGCTACACCTTC	CATSRGHVSNYGYTF
NA	TRBV30	NA	TRBJ2-7	13	TGTGCCTGGAGTAACAGGGTTACCTACGAGCAGTACTTC	CAWSNRVTYEQYF
TRBD2	TRBV20-1	many	TRBJ2-3	14	TGCAGTGCGTCCCCCGGGACTAGAACAGATACGCAGTATTTT	CSASPGTRTDTQYF
NA	TRBV11-3	NA	TRBJ2-5	15	TGTGCCAGCAGCGATCCCCGGGACAACCAAGAGACCCAGTACTTC	CASSDPRDNQETQYF
NA	TRBV12-3/TRBV12-4	many	TRBJ1-5	13	TGTGCCAGCAGTTTCGGGCGTAATCAGCCCCAGCATTTT	CASSFGRNQPQHF
NA	TRBV10-2	many	TRBJ2-6	19	TGCGCCAGCAGTGCATATTCCTCAGGGGAAAGATCTGGGGCCAACGTCCTGACTTTC	CASSAYSSGERSGANVLTF
NA	TRBV18	NA	TRBJ2-2	14	TGTGCCAGCGCTGACTATACGGGGACCGGGGAGCTGTTTTTT	CASADYTGTGELFF
NA	TRBV5-4	few	TRBJ1-1	13	TGTGCCAGCAGCTCCGCTCCGAACACTGAAGCTTTCTTT	CASSSAPNTEAFF
TRBD2	TRBV7-8	NA	TRBJ2-7	15	TGTGCCAGCAGCAACCCCGGGACGGGGGGGTACGAGCAGTACTTC	CASSNPGTGGYEQYF
NA	TRBV6-1	NA	TRBJ2-7	14	TGTGCCAGCAGAACAGGTCCAGGGGTGGCCGAGCAGTACTTC	CASRTGPGVAEQYF
NA	TRBV25-1	many	TRBJ1-1	16	TGTGCCAGCAGTGAATATGGATCGGTACGTGGGTCTGAAGCTTTCTTT	CASSEYGSVRGSEAFF
NA	TRBV4-3	NA	TRBJ2-5	18	TGCGCCAGCAGCCCCCTTGGGGCAGGGGGGGTAATCGGGGAGACCCAGTACTTC	CASSPLGAGGVIGETQYF
NA	TRBV5-6	few	TRBJ2-7	13	TGTGCCAGCAGCGGAGGGCGCCCGTACGAGCAGTACTTC	CASSGGRPYEQYF
TRBD1	TRBV27	many	TRBJ2-7	14	TGTGCCAGCGCCACAGGGGCCTCCTCCTACGAGCAGTACTTC	CASATGASSYEQYF
NA	TRBV28	few	TRBJ1-5	12	TGTGCCAGCAGCCGCTTCGGTCAGCCCCAGCATTTT	CASSRFGQPQHF
NA	TRBV6-5	many	TRBJ1-3	16	TGTGCCAGCAGTTACTCCGGGTTACACTCTGGAAACACCATATATTTT	CASSYSGLHSGNTIYF
TRBD1	TRBV5-1	few	TRBJ1-2	15	TGCGCCAGCAGCTTGGAGGTGACAGGGGGCTCTGGCTACACCTTC	CASSLEVTGGSGYTF
TRBD2	TRBV5-1	NA	TRBJ2-1	17	TGCGCCAGCAGCCCAAGGACTAGCGGGGATTTTACAGATGAGCAGTTCTTC	CASSPRTSGDFTDEQFF
TRBD1	TRBV28	many	TRBJ2-5	12	TGTGCCAGCAGTGTGCCGGGACAGCCCGAGTACTTC	CASSVPGQPEYF
NA	TRBV20-1	many	TRBJ2-7	12	TGCAGTGCTAGAGGGACCTCCTACGAGCAGTACTTC	CSARGTSYEQYF
NA	TRBV25-1	few	TRBJ1-2	16	TGTGCCAGCAGTGAGCGAAAAAGCGGGACACTCTATGGCTACACCTTC	CASSERKSGTLYGYTF